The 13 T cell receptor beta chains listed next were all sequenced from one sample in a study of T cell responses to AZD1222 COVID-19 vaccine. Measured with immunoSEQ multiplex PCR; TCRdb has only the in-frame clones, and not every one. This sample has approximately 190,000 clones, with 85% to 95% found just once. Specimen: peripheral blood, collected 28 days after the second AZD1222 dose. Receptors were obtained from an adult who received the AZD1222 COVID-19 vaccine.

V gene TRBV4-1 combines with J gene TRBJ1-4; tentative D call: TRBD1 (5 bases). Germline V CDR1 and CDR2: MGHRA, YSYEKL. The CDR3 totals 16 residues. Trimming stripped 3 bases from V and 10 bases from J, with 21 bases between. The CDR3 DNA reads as TGCGCCAGCAGCCATCCCAAAGGGGATTATCAAGTAAAACTGTTTTTT. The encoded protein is CASSHPKGDYQVKLFF.

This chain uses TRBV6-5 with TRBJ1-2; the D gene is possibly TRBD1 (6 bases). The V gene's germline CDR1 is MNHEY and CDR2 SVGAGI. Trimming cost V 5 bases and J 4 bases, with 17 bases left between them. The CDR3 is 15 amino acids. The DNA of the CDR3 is TGTGCCAGCAGTCCCGTAGGAGGGGGTGCCTATGGCTACACCTTC. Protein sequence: CASSPVGGGAYGYTF.

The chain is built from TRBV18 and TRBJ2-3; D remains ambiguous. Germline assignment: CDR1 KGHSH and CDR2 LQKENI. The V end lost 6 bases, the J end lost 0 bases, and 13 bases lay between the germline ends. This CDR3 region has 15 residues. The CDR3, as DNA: TGTGCCAGCTCCTCCCGTATGATTAGCACAGATACGCAGTATTTT. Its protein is CASSSRMISTDTQYF.

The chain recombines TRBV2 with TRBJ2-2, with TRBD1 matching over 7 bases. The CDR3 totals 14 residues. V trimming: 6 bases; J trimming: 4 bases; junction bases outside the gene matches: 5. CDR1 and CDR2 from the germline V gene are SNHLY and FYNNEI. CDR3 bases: TGTGCCAGCAGCAAAGCAGGGGGCACCGGGGAGCTGTTTTTT. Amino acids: CASSKAGGTGELFF. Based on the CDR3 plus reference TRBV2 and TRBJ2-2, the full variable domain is EPEVTQTPSHQVTQMGQEVILRCVPISNHLYFYWYRQILGQKVEFLVSFYNNEISEKSEIFDDQFSVERPDGSNFTLKIRSTKLEDSAMYFCASSKAGGTGELFFGEGSRLTVL.

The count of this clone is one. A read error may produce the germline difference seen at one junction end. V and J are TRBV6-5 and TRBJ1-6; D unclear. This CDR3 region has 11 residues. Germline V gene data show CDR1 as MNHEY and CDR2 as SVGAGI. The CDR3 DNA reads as TGTGCCAGCACCTACAATTCACCCCTCCACTTT. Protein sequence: CASTYNSPLHF.

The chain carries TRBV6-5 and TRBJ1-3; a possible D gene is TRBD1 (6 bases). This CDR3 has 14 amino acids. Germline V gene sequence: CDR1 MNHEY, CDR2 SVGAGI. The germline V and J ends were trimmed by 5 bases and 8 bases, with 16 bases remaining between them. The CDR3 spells CASSTTGFMDTIYF. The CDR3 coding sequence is TGTGCCAGCAGTACGACAGGTTTTATGGACACCATATATTTT.

The CDR3 region is CASNWGGASNQPQHF. CDR3 bases: TGTGCCAGCAACTGGGGGGGAGCCAGCAATCAGCCCCAGCATTTT. V gene TRBV2 combines with J gene TRBJ1-5; the D gene is possibly TRBD1 (5 bases). Trimming pared 7 bases from V and 1 base from J, leaving 14 bases between. The CDR3 has 15 amino acids. The germline CDR1 and CDR2 sequences are SNHLY and FYNNEI.

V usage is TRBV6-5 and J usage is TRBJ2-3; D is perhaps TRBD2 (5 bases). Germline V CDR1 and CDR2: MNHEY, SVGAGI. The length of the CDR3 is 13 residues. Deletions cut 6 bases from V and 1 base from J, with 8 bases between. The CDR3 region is CASRHGGTDTQYF. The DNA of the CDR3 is TGTGCCAGCAGACACGGGGGCACAGATACGCAGTATTTT.

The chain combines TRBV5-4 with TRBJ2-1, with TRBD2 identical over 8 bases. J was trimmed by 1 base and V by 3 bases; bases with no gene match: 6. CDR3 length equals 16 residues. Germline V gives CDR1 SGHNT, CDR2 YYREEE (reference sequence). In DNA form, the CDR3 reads TGTGCCAGCAGCTCCCCCGGGGGGGCGTCCTACAATGAGCAGTTCTTC. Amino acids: CASSSPGGASYNEQFF.

This chain's CDR3 is CASSGVLAGNLYEQYF. The CDR3 nucleotides read TGTGCCAGCAGCGGGGTACTAGCGGGGAACCTCTACGAGCAGTACTTC. The rearrangement uses TRBV7-9 and TRBJ2-7; 10 bases match TRBD2. The germline gives CDR1 SEHNR, CDR2 FQNEAQ (reference sequence). V was clipped by 5 bases and J by 3 bases; unmatched bases: 10. The CDR3 contains 16 residues.

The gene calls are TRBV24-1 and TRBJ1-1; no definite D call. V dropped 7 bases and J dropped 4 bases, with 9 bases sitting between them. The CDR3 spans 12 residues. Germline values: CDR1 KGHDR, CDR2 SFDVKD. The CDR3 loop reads CATRSEGTEAFF. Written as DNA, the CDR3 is TGTGCCACCAGAAGCGAGGGCACTGAAGCTTTCTTT.

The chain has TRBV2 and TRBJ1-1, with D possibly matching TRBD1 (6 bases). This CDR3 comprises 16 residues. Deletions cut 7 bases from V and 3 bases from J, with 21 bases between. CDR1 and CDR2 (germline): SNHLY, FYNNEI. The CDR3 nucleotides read TGTGCCAGCAAACTCTCATGGGGAGAGGGGGACACTGAAGCTTTCTTT. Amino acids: CASKLSWGEGDTEAFF.

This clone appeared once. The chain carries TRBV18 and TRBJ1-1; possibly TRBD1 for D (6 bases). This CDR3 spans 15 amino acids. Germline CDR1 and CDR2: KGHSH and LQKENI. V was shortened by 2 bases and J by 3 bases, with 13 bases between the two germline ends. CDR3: CASSPGQWTYTEAFF. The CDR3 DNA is TGTGCCAGCTCACCAGGACAGTGGACGTACACTGAAGCTTTCTTT.